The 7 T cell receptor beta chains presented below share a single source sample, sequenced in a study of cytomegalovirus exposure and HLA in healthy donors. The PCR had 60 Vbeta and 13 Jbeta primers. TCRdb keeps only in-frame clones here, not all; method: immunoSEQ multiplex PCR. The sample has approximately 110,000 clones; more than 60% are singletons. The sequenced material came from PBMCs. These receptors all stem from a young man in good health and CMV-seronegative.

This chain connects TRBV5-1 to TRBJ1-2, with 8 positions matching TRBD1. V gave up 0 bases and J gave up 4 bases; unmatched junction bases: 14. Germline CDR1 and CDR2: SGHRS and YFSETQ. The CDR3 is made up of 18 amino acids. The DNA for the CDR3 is TGCGCCAGCAGCTTGGCTAAATTCGCAGGACAGGGAACCTATGGCTACACCTTC. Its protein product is CASSLAKFAGQGTYGYTF. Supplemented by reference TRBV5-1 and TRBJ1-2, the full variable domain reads KAGVTQTPRYLIKTRGQQVTLSCSPISGHRSVSWYQQTPGQGLQFLFEYFSETQRNKGNFPGRFSGRQFSNSRSEMNVSTLELGDSALYLCASSLAKFAGQGTYGYTFGSGTRLTVV.

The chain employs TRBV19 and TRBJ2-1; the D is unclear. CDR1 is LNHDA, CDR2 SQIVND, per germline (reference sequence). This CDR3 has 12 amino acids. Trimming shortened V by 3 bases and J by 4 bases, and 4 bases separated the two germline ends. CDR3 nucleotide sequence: TGTGCCAGTAGTATTCATTACAATGAGCAGTTCTTC. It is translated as CASSIHYNEQFF.

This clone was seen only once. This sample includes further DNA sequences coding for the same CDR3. The CDR3 here is CASSYDSSGNTIYF. The CDR3 nucleotides are TGCGCCAGCAGCTACGACAGTTCTGGAAACACCATATATTTT. J is TRBJ1-3 and V is TRBV5-1; D possibly corresponds to TRBD1 (5 bases). V dropped 3 bases and J dropped 1 base, with 8 bases sitting between them. Germline V gene data show CDR1 as SGHRS and CDR2 as YFSETQ. The CDR3 extends over 14 amino acids.

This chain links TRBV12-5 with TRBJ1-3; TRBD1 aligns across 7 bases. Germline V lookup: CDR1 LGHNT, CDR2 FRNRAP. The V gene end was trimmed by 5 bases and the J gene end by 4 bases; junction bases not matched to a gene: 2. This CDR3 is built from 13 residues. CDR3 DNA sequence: TGTGCTAGTGGTGACAGGGCCGGAAACACCATATATTTT. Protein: CASGDRAGNTIYF. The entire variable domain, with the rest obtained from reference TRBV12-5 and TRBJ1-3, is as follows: DARVTQTPRHKVTEMGQEVTMRCQPILGHNTVFWYRQTMMQGLELLAYFRNRAPLDDSGMPKDRFSAEMPDATLATLKIQPSEPRDSAVYFCASGDRAGNTIYFGEGSWLTVV.

The CDR3 sequence is CASGLRAPRSPLHF. CDR3 nucleotides: TGTGCCAGCGGACTCCGGGCCCCGCGATCACCCCTCCACTTT. This rearrangement joins TRBV7-2 to TRBJ1-6; D is unresolved. CDR1 and CDR2 from the germline V gene are SGHTA and FQGNSA. The CDR3 has 14 residues. The V end was cut by 8 bases, the J end by 10 bases, with 18 bases between.

CDR3 nucleotide sequence: TGCGCCAGCAGCTTGGCGGCGGGAGTGCGCACAGATACGCAGTATTTT. It translates to CASSLAAGVRTDTQYF. J is TRBJ2-3 and V is TRBV5-1; the match to TRBD2 covers 7 bases. Germline V gives CDR1 SGHRS, CDR2 YFSETQ. The length of the CDR3 is 16 residues. Losses at the gene ends were 0 bases for V and 1 base for J; bases not matched to a gene: 5.

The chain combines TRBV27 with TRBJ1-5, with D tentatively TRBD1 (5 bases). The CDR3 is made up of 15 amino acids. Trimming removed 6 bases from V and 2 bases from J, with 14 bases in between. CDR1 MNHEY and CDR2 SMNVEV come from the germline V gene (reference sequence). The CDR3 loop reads CASSSQGYGNQPQHF. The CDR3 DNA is TGTGCCAGCAGCAGCCAGGGTTATGGCAATCAGCCCCAGCATTTT.